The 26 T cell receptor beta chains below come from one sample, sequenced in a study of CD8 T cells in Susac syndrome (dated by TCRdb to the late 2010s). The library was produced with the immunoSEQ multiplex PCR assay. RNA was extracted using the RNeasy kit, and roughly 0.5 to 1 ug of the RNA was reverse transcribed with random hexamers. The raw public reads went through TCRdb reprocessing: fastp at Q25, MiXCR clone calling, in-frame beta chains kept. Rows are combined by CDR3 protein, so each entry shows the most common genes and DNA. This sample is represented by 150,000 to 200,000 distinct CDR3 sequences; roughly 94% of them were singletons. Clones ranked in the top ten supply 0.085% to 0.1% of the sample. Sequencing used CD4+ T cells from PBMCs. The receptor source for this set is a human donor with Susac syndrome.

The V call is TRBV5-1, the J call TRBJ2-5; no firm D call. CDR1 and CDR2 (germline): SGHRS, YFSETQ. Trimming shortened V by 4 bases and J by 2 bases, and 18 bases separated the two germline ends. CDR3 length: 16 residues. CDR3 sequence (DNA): TGCGCCAGCAGCCCGGCAAATAGACCGATACAAGAGACCCAGTACTTC. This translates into CASSPANRPIQETQYF.

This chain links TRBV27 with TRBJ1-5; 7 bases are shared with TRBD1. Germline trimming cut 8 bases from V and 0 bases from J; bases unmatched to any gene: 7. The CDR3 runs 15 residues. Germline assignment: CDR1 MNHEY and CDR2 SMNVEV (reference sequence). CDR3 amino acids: CASGWTGNSNQPQHF. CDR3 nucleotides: TGTGCCAGCGGGTGGACAGGCAATAGCAATCAGCCCCAGCATTTT.

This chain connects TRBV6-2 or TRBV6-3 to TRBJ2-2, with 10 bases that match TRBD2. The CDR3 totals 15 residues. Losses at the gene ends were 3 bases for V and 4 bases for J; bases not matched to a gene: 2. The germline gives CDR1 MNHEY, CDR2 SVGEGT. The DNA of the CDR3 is TGTGCCAGCAGTTATAGCGGGAGGAGCACCGGGGAGCTGTTTTTT. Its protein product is CASSYSGRSTGELFF.

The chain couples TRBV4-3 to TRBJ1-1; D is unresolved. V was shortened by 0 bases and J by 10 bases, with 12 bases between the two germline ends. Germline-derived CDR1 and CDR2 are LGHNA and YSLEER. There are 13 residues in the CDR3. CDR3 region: CASSQEPRVRAFF. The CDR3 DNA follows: TGCGCCAGCAGCCAAGAACCGCGCGTAAGAGCTTTCTTT.

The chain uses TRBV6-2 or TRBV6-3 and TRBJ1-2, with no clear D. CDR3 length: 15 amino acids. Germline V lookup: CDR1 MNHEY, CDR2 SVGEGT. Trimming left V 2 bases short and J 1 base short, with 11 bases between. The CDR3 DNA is TGTGCCAGCAGTTACCCCGGCGGTGTTAACTATGGCTACACCTTC. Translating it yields CASSYPGGVNYGYTF.

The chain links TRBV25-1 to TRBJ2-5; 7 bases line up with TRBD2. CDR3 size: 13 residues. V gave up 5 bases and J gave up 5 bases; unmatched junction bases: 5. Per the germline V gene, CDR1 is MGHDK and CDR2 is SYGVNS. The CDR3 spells CASSRAGVETQYF. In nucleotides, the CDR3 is TGTGCCAGCAGTAGGGCGGGAGTTGAGACCCAGTACTTC.

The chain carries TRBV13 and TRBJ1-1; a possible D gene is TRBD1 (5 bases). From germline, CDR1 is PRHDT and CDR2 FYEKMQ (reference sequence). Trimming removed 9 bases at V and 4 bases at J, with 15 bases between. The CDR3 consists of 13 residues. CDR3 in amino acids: CASSGRESTEAFF. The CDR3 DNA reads TGTGCCAGTTCGGGGCGGGAGAGCACTGAAGCTTTCTTT. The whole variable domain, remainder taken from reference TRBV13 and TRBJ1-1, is AAGVIQSPRHLIKEKRETATLKCYPIPRHDTVYWYQQGPGQDPQFLISFYEKMQSDKGSIPDRFSAQQFSDYHSELNMSSLELGDSALYFCASSGRESTEAFFGQGTRLTVV.

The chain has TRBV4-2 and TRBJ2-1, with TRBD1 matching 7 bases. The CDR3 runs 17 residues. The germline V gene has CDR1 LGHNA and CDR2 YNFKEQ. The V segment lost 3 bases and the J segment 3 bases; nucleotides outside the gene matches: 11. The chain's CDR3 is CASSQYTGDIGYNEQFF. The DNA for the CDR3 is TGTGCCAGCAGCCAGTATACAGGGGACATCGGCTACAATGAGCAGTTCTTC.

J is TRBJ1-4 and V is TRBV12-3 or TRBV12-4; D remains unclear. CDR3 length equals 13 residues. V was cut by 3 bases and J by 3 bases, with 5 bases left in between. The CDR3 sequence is CASSFRANEKLFF. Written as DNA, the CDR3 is TGTGCCAGCAGTTTCAGAGCTAATGAAAAACTGTTTTTT.

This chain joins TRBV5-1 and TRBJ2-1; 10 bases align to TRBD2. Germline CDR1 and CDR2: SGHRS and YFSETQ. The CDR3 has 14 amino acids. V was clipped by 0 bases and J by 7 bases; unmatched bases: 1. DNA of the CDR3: TGCGCCAGCAGCTTGGTACTAGCGGGAAATGAGCAGTTCTTC. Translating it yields CASSLVLAGNEQFF.

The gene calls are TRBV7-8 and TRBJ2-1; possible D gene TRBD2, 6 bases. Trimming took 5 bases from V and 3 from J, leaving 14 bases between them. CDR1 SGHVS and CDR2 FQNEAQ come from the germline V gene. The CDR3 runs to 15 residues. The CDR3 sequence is CASSHSSAYYNEQFF. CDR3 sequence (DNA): TGTGCCAGCAGCCATTCTAGCGCATACTACAATGAGCAGTTCTTC.

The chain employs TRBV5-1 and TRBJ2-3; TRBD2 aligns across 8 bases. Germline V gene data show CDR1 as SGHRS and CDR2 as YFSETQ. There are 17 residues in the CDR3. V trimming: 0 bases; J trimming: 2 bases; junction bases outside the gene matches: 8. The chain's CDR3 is CASSLARAGDLTDTQYF. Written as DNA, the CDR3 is TGCGCCAGCAGCTTGGCCAGAGCGGGAGACCTCACAGATACGCAGTATTTT. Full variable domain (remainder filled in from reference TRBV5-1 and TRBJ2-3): KAGVTQTPRYLIKTRGQQVTLSCSPISGHRSVSWYQQTPGQGLQFLFEYFSETQRNKGNFPGRFSGRQFSNSRSEMNVSTLELGDSALYLCASSLARAGDLTDTQYFGPGTRLTVL.

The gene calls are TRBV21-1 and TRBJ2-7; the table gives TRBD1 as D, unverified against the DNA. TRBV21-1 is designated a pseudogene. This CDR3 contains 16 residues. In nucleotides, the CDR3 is TGTGCCAGCAGCAAAGCAGGGACAGGGGGCTTCTACGAGCAGTACTTC. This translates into CASSKAGTGGFYEQYF.

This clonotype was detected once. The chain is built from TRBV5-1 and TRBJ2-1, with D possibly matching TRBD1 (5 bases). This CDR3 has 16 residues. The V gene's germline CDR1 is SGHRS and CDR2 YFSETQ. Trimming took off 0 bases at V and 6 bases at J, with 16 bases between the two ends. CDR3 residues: CASSLAGFLRGNEQFF. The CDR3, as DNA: TGCGCCAGCAGCTTGGCGGGCTTCTTAAGGGGCAATGAGCAGTTCTTC.

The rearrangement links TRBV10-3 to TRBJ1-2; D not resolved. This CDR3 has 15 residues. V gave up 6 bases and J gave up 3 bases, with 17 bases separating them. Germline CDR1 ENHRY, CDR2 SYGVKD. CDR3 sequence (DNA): TGTGCCATCAGAGTCTACCGGGCCGACGACTATGGCTACACCTTC. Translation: CAIRVYRADDYGYTF.

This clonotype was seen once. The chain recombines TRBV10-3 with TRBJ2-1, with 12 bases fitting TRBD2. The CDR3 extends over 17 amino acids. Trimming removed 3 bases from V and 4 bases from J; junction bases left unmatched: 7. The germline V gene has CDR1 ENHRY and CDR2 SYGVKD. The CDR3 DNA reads TGTGCCATCAGTGAAAAGACTAGCGGGAGTTCGTACAATGAGCAGTTCTTC. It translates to CAISEKTSGSSYNEQFF.

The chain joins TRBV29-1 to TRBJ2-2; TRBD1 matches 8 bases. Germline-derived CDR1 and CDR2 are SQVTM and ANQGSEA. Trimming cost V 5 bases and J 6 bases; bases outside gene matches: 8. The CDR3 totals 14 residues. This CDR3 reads CSVPDRGASGELFF. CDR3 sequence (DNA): TGCAGCGTTCCCGACAGGGGCGCGTCCGGGGAGCTGTTTTTT.

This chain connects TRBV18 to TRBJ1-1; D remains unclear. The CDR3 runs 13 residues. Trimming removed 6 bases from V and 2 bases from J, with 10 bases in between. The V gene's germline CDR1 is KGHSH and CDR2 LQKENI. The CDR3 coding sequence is TGTGCCAGCTCCTCCGGGAAAAACACTGAAGCTTTCTTT. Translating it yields CASSSGKNTEAFF.

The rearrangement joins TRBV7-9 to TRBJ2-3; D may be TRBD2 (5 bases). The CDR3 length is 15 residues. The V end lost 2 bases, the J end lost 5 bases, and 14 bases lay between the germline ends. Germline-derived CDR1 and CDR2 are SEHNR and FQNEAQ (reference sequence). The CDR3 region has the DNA TGTGCCAGCAGCTTAACGAACCGGGAAGAAGATACGCAGTATTTT. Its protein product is CASSLTNREEDTQYF.

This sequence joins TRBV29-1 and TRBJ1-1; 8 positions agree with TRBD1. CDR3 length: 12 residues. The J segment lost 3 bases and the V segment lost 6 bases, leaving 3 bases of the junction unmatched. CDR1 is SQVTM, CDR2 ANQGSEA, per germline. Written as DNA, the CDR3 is TGCAGCGTCACACAGGGGGACACTGAAGCTTTCTTT. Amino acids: CSVTQGDTEAFF.

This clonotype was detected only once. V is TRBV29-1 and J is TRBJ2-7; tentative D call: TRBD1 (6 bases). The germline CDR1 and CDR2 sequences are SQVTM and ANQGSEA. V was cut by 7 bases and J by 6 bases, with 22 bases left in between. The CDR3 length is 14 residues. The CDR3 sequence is CSALVPMGAFEQYF. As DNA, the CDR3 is TGCAGCGCCCTGGTCCCCATGGGGGCCTTCGAGCAGTACTTC.

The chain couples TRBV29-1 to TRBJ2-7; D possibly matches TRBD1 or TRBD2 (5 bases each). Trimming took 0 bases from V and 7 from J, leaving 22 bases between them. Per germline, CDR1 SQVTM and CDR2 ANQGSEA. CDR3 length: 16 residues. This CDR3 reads CSVEDRQGRARVEQYF. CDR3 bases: TGCAGCGTTGAAGATCGGCAGGGCCGGGCGCGGGTGGAGCAGTACTTC.

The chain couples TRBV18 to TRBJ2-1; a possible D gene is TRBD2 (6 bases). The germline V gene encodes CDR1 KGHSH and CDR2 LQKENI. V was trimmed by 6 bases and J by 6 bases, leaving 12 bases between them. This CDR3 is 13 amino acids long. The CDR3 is CASSRDRSNEQFF. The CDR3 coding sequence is TGTGCCAGCTCGCGGGACCGGAGCAATGAGCAGTTCTTC.

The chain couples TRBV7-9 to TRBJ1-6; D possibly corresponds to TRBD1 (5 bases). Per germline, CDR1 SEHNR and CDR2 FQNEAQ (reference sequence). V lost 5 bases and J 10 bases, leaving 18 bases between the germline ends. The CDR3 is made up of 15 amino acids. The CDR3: CASSTDQGVESPLHF. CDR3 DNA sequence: TGTGCCAGCAGCACCGATCAGGGAGTGGAATCACCCCTCCACTTT.

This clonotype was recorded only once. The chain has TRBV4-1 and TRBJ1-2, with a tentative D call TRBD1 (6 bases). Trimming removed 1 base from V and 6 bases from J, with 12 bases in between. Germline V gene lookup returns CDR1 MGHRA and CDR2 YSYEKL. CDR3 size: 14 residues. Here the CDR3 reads CASSQAWPGDGYTF. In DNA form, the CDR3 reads TGCGCCAGCAGCCAAGCCTGGCCAGGGGATGGCTACACCTTC.

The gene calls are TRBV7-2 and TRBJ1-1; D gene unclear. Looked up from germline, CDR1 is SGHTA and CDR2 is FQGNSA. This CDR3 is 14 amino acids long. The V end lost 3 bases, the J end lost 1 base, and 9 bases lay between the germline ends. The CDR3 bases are TGTGCCAGCAGCTTTAACCGACAGAACACTGAAGCTTTCTTT. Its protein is CASSFNRQNTEAFF.